The source of this TCR beta chain is a study of CD8+ T cells in alopecia areata. Study details: The drug, oral tofacitinib, was given to treated patients at 5 to 10 mg twice daily.

Extracted RNA was reverse transcribed, and the resulting cDNA served as sequencing template. Data came from immunoSEQ multiplex PCR; TCRdb stores just in-frame clones and leaves some out. The sample has roughly 150,000 clones; 85% to 90% are singletons. The study team obtained lesional scalp punch biopsies and peripheral blood from alopecia areata patients. The material was CD8+ T cells sorted from blood, obtained at week 0. This sequence originates from a human donor with alopecia areata.

The CDR3 region has the DNA TGTGCCAGCAGTTTAGGCCCCACTGAAGCTTTCTTT. This encodes CASSLGPTEAFF. This sequence joins TRBV6-6 and TRBJ1-1; D is ambiguous. Germline V gene data show CDR1 as MNHNY and CDR2 as SVGAGI (reference sequence). V was shortened by 4 bases and J by 4 bases, with 7 bases between the two germline ends. The CDR3 extends over 12 amino acids.